This T cell receptor (beta chain) was identified in a study of blood T cell repertoires in COVID-19. Study-wide context: From the United States, Italy and Spain came samples of acute and convalescent COVID-19.

Germline-derived CDR1 and CDR2 are WSHSY and SAAADI. Trimming removed 8 bases from V and 2 bases from J; junction bases left unmatched: 5. This CDR3 has 14 residues. Original processing methods: The authors estimated nucleated cell counts from reference gene primer amplification. Sequencing used immunoSEQ multiplex PCR; TCRdb keeps in-frame clones, though not all of them. The V and J calls and the clone size are those of that table, but D and trimming were determined from the DNA. The sample carries 200,000 or so clones, approximately 87% recorded once. The receptor comes from a woman between 65 and 79 years old with acute or convalescent COVID-19. What was sequenced was peripheral blood. The chain joins TRBV10-2 to TRBJ2-2, with 7 bases lining up with TRBD2. The CDR3 protein is CASRGDQNTGELFF. CDR3 coding DNA: TGCGCCAGCCGGGGGGACCAAAACACCGGGGAGCTGTTTTTT.